A single sample is the source of the 10 T cell receptor beta chains below, sequenced in a study of Graves' ophthalmopathy and Graves' hyperthyroidism. RNA transcripts yielded amplified TCR beta CDR3 regions. In the first round, RT-PCR was carried out with HTBI primers, and a multiplex PCR formed the second round. Via MiXCR, TCRdb re-called the multiplex PCR reads, giving one row per CDR3 protein. Here the sample spans about 590,000 distinct CDR3 sequences, less than 45% being singletons. The sample was peripheral blood or thyroid tissue (not recorded which). The source is an adult man with Graves' hyperthyroidism.

This clonotype came up many times. The chain combines TRBV20-1 with TRBJ2-5, with 7 bases matching TRBD2. Looked up from germline, CDR1 is DFQATT and CDR2 is SNEGSKA (reference sequence). The CDR3 runs 14 residues. Losses at the gene ends were 3 bases for V and 5 bases for J; bases not matched to a gene: 9. The CDR3 DNA is TGCAGTGCTAGGGTCGCGGGAGTATTGGAGACCCAGTACTTC. Amino acids: CSARVAGVLETQYF.

J is TRBJ2-7 and V is TRBV5-5; the match to TRBD2 covers 13 bases. CDR1 and CDR2 (germline): SGHKS, YYEKEE (reference sequence). The CDR3 contains 15 residues. V shed 5 bases, J shed 5 bases, and the junction held 7 bases outside the gene matches. CDR3: CASRARTSGRDEQYF. In nucleotides, the CDR3 is TGTGCCAGCAGAGCTCGGACTAGCGGGAGAGACGAGCAGTACTTC.

This chain links TRBV25-1 with TRBJ2-5, with 9 bases matching TRBD1. The V segment lost 6 bases and the J segment 3 bases; nucleotides outside the gene matches: 5. The length of the CDR3 is 14 residues. CDR1 and CDR2 (germline): MGHDK, SYGVNS. The CDR3 nucleotides read TGTGCCAGCAGGGCGGGACAGGGCAAAGAGACCCAGTACTTC. This codes for CASRAGQGKETQYF.

The chain uses TRBV18 and TRBJ1-4; no firm D call. Trimming removed 2 bases from V and 5 bases from J, with 6 bases in between. Germline V gene sequence: CDR1 KGHSH, CDR2 LQKENI. The CDR3 length is 13 residues. This CDR3 is CASSPGLNEKLFF. The CDR3 DNA is TGTGCCAGCTCACCAGGCCTAAATGAAAAACTGTTTTTT.

V gene TRBV7-2 combines with J gene TRBJ2-7, with D perhaps matching TRBD1 (5 bases). Trimming took 1 base from V and 7 from J, leaving 11 bases between them. The CDR3 is made up of 13 amino acids. CDR1 is SGHTA and CDR2 is FQGNSA in the germline V gene. CDR3 DNA: TGTGCCAGCAGCTTAGGCAGGGCATGGGAGCAGTACTTC. This codes for CASSLGRAWEQYF.

This clonotype occurred a few times. The V and J genes are TRBV2 and TRBJ2-5; 7 bases match TRBD1. The last part of the DNA fits TRBJ2-1 better; the J call may be wrong. Germline V gene sequence: CDR1 SNHLY, CDR2 FYNNEI. This CDR3 has 12 residues. CDR3 amino acids: CASSYDRDEQFF. DNA of the CDR3: TGTGCCAGCAGTTACGACAGGGATGAGCAGTTCTTC.

This clonotype was seen more than once but under ten times. Being one base from a much bigger clone, this may be a read error. V gene TRBV7-2 combines with J gene TRBJ1-1; 7 bases fit TRBD1. CDR1 is SGHTA and CDR2 is FQGNSA in the germline V gene. CDR3 length: 14 residues. Germline trimming cut 5 bases from V and 1 base from J; bases unmatched to any gene: 4. This CDR3 reads CASSTGQANTEAFF. The CDR3, as DNA: TGTGCCAGCAGCACCGGACAGGCGAACACTGAAGCTTTCTTT.

This clonotype was seen at least ten times. The V gene is TRBV12-3 or TRBV12-4, the J gene TRBJ1-2, with 8 positions matching TRBD1. This CDR3 has 14 residues. V trimming: 6 bases; J trimming: 7 bases; junction bases outside the gene matches: 10. This CDR3 reads CASRLGGQGLGYTF. In DNA form, the CDR3 reads TGTGCCAGCAGGTTGGGAGGACAGGGACTTGGCTACACCTTC.

The rearrangement uses TRBV7-9 and TRBJ2-3; D not certain. Germline CDR1 SEHNR, CDR2 FQNEAQ (reference sequence). The V end lost 5 bases, the J end lost 3 bases, and 18 bases lay between the germline ends. There are 16 residues in the CDR3. CDR3: CASSPTFGSATDTQYF. CDR3 DNA: TGTGCCAGCAGCCCCACCTTTGGTTCGGCGACAGATACGCAGTATTTT.

This clonotype was seen a few times. This rearrangement joins TRBV15 to TRBJ2-3; D unresolved. CDR3 size: 15 residues. CDR1 LNHNV and CDR2 YYDKDF come from the germline V gene (reference sequence). V dropped 1 base and J dropped 0 bases, with 8 bases sitting between them. The CDR3 DNA sequence: TGTGCCACCAGCAGAGGAGTCTCTAGCACAGATACGCAGTATTTT. Its translation is CATSRGVSSTDTQYF.